The present T cell receptor beta chain was sequenced within a study of cytomegalovirus exposure and HLA in healthy donors. Study results and limitations: Analysis performed later showed TCR beta chains linked to HLA being more clonally expanded than equally common others. In an earlier analysis, about 87% or about 30%: the productive usage of most TCR beta V segments.

Amplification used 60 Vbeta primers and 13 Jbeta primers. Data came from immunoSEQ multiplex PCR; TCRdb stores just in-frame clones and leaves some out. The data contain around 190,000 clones, about 78% of them singletons. In the case of this clone: Its antigen is undetermined.

V gave up 2 bases and J gave up 4 bases, with 14 bases separating them. The CDR3 is made up of 15 amino acids. Germline loops: CDR1 MNHNS, CDR2 SASEGT. V gene TRBV6-1 combines with J gene TRBJ1-2, with D hard to call. The sequenced sample was PBMCs. The sequence was collected from a man aged 55 to 70 in good health and CMV-seronegative. CDR3 protein: CASSEWAESLYGYTF. The CDR3 region has the DNA TGTGCCAGCAGTGAATGGGCCGAATCCCTCTATGGCTACACCTTC.